This T cell receptor beta chain comes out of a study of blood T cell repertoires in COVID-19. At the level of the study: Researchers got acute and convalescent COVID-19 samples from the United States, Italy and Spain. PBMCs, B-cell-depleted T cells, or T cells were the source of the cDNA or gDNA that made up the material.

As processed by the authors: It was from reference gene primer amplification that nucleated cell counts were estimated. The protocol was immunoSEQ multiplex PCR, while the TCRdb copy is restricted to in-frame clones and leaves out a portion. Clone size and the V and J calls come from that table; the DNA yielded D and trimming. The sample has around 80,000 clones; roughly four fifths are singletons. The germline V and J ends were trimmed by 3 bases and 4 bases, with 10 bases remaining between them. The CDR3 is made up of 13 amino acids. Germline V gene sequence: CDR1 SGHTA, CDR2 FQGNSA. The sequence was collected from a man aged 55 to 70 with acute or convalescent COVID-19. Sequencing was done on a sample of peripheral blood. V usage is TRBV7-2 and J usage is TRBJ2-7; perhaps TRBD1 as D (5 bases). The DNA of the CDR3 is TGTGCCAGCAGCTTCTCCAGACAGTACGAGCAGTACTTC. The encoded protein is CASSFSRQYEQYF.